This T cell receptor beta chain was captured by sequencing in a study of T cells expressing NK-cell markers. Overall study context: It was from sorted CD3+CD56+NKG2C+, CD3+CD56+NKG2C- and CD3+CD56-NKG2C+ T cells that TCR beta repertoires came.

TCRdb reprocessed the 5' RACE reads, with one entry per CDR3 protein and no DNA. The sample yields some 500,000 distinct CDR3 sequences, of which the top ten take up 1.4%. CDR3 length equals 15 residues. CDR1 is DFQATT, CDR2 SNEGSKA, per germline (reference sequence). Sequenced sample: blood T cells: a sorted CD56 or NKG2C T cell subset, CD4+ or CD8+ T cells, or bulk PBMC T cells (not recorded which). The chain combines TRBV20-1 with TRBJ1-1; TCRdb calls TRBD1, which cannot be checked without DNA. The sequence came from a woman aged 45-60 years in good health. CDR3: CSARTGRARGTEAFF.